This T cell receptor beta chain was sequenced during a study of a mutant IDH1 vaccine in newly diagnosed glioma. About the study: Beginning 4-6 weeks after radiotherapy alone, or with temozolomide cycles, vaccination took place.

Time point meaning: week 35, safety follow-up. Every vaccine dose comprised 300 ug of mutant IDH1 20-mer peptide plus topical imiquimod. There were eight vaccinations for patients, given in weeks 1, 3, 5, 7, 11, 15, 19 and 23. New astrocytomas of WHO grade 3 or 4 that were IDH1-mutant and ATRX-lost were found in the donors. General study points: Seemingly, pseudoprogression had no relation to changes in the top peripheral T cell clonotypes.

On this clone itself: Antigen: not known.

The germline V and J ends were trimmed by 1 base and 3 bases, with 10 bases remaining between them. This CDR3 has 13 residues. Germline values: CDR1 GTSNPN, CDR2 SVGIG (reference sequence). Using immunoSEQ multiplex PCR, the repertoire was profiled, and TCRdb retains in-frame clones only, with some absent. The table shows tens of thousands of clones, with 85% to 95% occurring only once. The chain carries TRBV30 and TRBJ2-7, with a tentative D call TRBD2 (6 bases). The sequence was collected from a man aged 50-60 years with glioma. Sequences were derived from PBMCs, sampled from a glioma patient whose treatment included an IDH1 peptide vaccine. The CDR3 nucleotides are TGTGCCTGGAGTGGGGGGGTACTCTACGAGCAGTACTTC. Residues: CAWSGGVLYEQYF.